The clone carrying this T cell receptor (beta chain) was detected once. V was cut by 3 bases and J by 5 bases, with 16 bases left in between. The CDR3 contains 15 residues. Germline assignment: CDR1 KGHSH and CDR2 LQKENI. Seattle-derived patients entered the study during active infection and were followed longitudinally. These data are taken from a study of blood T cell repertoires in COVID-19. In the original processing: Scientists estimated how many nucleated cells there were by amplifying reference gene primers. The protocol was immunoSEQ multiplex PCR, while the TCRdb copy is restricted to in-frame clones and leaves out a portion. V and J calls and clone size are those listed in that table; D and trimming were worked out from the DNA. Among 150,000 to 200,000 clones listed, 90% to 95% were seen once.

The sequence derives from a woman aged 60-75 years with COVID-19, enrolled during active disease. Input material: peripheral blood. This chain links TRBV18 with TRBJ2-5, with a tentative D call TRBD1 (5 bases). The CDR3 nucleotides are TGTGCCAGCTCACCCGCAGAGTACAAGGGGGAGACCCAGTACTTC. Amino acid sequence: CASSPAEYKGETQYF.